The 24 T cell receptor beta chains below all came from one sample that was sequenced in a study of cytomegalovirus exposure and HLA in healthy donors. The primer mix had 60 Vbeta and 13 Jbeta primers. The data were produced by immunoSEQ multiplex PCR, yet TCRdb's version contains in-frame clones alone and is incomplete. Of some 89,000 clones in the sample, less than 85% were seen once. Sequencing was performed on PBMCs. Receptors were obtained from a man aged 35 to 55 in good health and CMV-seropositive.

The genes are TRBV27 and TRBJ1-2, with D perhaps TRBD1 (6 bases). This CDR3 region has 17 residues. V lost 7 bases and J lost 5, with 26 bases in between. Germline V gives CDR1 MNHEY, CDR2 SMNVEV (reference sequence). The CDR3 loop reads CASNGMGANNHKYGYTF. Written as DNA, the CDR3 is TGTGCCAGCAATGGGATGGGGGCTAATAATCATAAATATGGCTACACCTTC.

Remarks on this clone: One end of the junction fails to match germline, which may point to a read error. This rearrangement joins TRBV7-2 to TRBJ2-1; possibly TRBD2 for D (5 bases). Germline lookup yields CDR1 SGHTA and CDR2 FQGNSA. This CDR3 spans 17 amino acids. CDR3 nucleotides: TGTGTCAGCAGCTCGAGCCGCCTAGCTTCCTCCTACAATGAGCAGTTCTTC. Translating it yields CVSSSSRLASSYNEQFF.

The J gene is TRBJ1-4, the V gene TRBV6-5, with 9 bases fitting TRBD1. This CDR3 has 15 amino acids. J lost 6 bases, V lost 4 bases, and 6 bases had no gene match. The germline CDR1 and CDR2 sequences are MNHEY and SVGAGI. The CDR3 loop is CASSFTGGGYEKLFF. The CDR3, as DNA: TGTGCCAGCAGTTTTACAGGGGGCGGGTATGAAAAACTGTTTTTT.

The V call is TRBV13, the J call TRBJ2-5; possibly TRBD2 for D (5 bases). Trimming cost V 1 base and J 4 bases, with 19 bases left between them. Per the germline V gene, CDR1 is PRHDT and CDR2 is FYEKMQ (reference sequence). The CDR3 covers 17 residues. The chain's CDR3 is CASSLDPGSARAETQYF. As DNA, the CDR3 is TGTGCCAGCAGCTTAGACCCCGGTTCAGCGAGGGCAGAGACCCAGTACTTC.

This chain connects TRBV7-9 to TRBJ1-2, with 10 nucleotides matching TRBD1. V lost 0 bases and J lost 8; bases outside the gene matches: 3. Germline CDR1 SEHNR, CDR2 FQNEAQ (reference sequence). The CDR3 is 14 residues long. This chain's CDR3 is CASSLAGTGEGYTF. In DNA, the CDR3 is TGTGCCAGCAGCTTAGCTGGGACAGGGGAAGGCTACACCTTC.

A single count supports this clone. The chain recombines TRBV5-4 with TRBJ2-5, with D uncertain. V was trimmed by 3 bases and J by 1 base, leaving 10 bases between them. The CDR3 runs 14 residues. The germline gives CDR1 SGHNT, CDR2 YYREEE (reference sequence). DNA of the CDR3: TGTGCCAGCAGCTCCCCCTTCGGCCAAGAGACCCAGTACTTC. Protein product: CASSSPFGQETQYF.

The V call is TRBV5-1, the J call TRBJ1-1; D may be TRBD1 (6 bases). The V and J ends lost 2 bases and 8 bases respectively, with 13 bases between them. Per the germline V gene, CDR1 is SGHRS and CDR2 is YFSETQ. This CDR3 is built from 13 residues. This chain's CDR3 is CASSLTSDREAFF. In nucleotides, the CDR3 is TGCGCCAGCAGCTTAACAAGCGACAGGGAAGCTTTCTTT.

This clone was counted once. The chain couples TRBV5-6 to TRBJ2-7; tentative D call: TRBD2 (6 bases). The V and J ends lost 2 bases and 9 bases respectively, with 18 bases between them. The CDR3 covers 14 residues. The germline V gene has CDR1 SGHDT and CDR2 YYEEEE. CDR3 nucleotides: TGTGCCAGCAGCTTCTCCCTGACCCCTAGCGTGCAGTACTTC. It encodes CASSFSLTPSVQYF. The complete variable domain, with remaining parts taken from reference TRBV5-6 and TRBJ2-7, reads DAGVTQSPTHLIKTRGQQVTLRCSPKSGHDTVSWYQQALGQGPQFIFQYYEEEERQRGNFPDRFSGHQFPNYSSELNVNALLLGDSALYLCASSFSLTPSVQYFGPGTRLTVT.

The chain recombines TRBV30 with TRBJ1-1; D gene ambiguous. Trimming removed 2 bases from V and 0 bases from J, with 22 bases in between. The germline V gene has CDR1 GTSNPN and CDR2 SVGIG (reference sequence). This CDR3 has 18 amino acids. CDR3 residues: CAWSTRRDRDRVNTEAFF. The CDR3 region has the DNA TGTGCCTGGAGTACCAGGAGGGATCGGGATCGGGTGAACACTGAAGCTTTCTTT.

The J gene is TRBJ2-7, the V gene TRBV6-1, with TRBD1 matching 9 bases. V dropped 7 bases and J dropped 1; count of bases not matched to a gene: 2. Germline V CDR1 and CDR2: MNHNS, SASEGT. The CDR3 is made up of 13 amino acids. This chain's CDR3 is CASTGTGSYEQYF. The CDR3 nucleotides read TGTGCCAGCACCGGGACAGGGTCCTACGAGCAGTACTTC.

The chain has TRBV10-2 and TRBJ2-5; 12 bases fit TRBD2. The last part of the DNA fits TRBJ2-7 better; the J call may be wrong. Germline assignment: CDR1 WSHSY and CDR2 SAAADI. The CDR3 contains 14 residues. DNA of the CDR3: TGCGCCAGCAGACTAGCGGGAGGCCCCTACGAGCAGTACTTC. It is translated as CASRLAGGPYEQYF.

This sequence joins TRBV28 and TRBJ2-7, with a possible D match to TRBD1 (6 bases). V dropped 0 bases and J dropped 4 bases, with 13 bases sitting between them. The germline CDR1 and CDR2 sequences are MDHEN and SYDVKM. The CDR3 has 15 amino acids. The CDR3 DNA reads as TGTGCCAGCAGTTTATGGTCCCCCGGACAGTACGAGCAGTACTTC. Encoded protein: CASSLWSPGQYEQYF.

This clone has just one count. CDR3 region: CASSRQGRQETQYF. The CDR3, as DNA: TGTGCCAGTAGTAGACAGGGACGGCAAGAGACCCAGTACTTC. The J gene is TRBJ2-5, the V gene TRBV19; TRBD1 agrees at 7 bases. Germline V lookup: CDR1 LNHDA, CDR2 SQIVND (reference sequence). Trimming took 4 bases from V and 2 from J; bases not matched to a gene: 4. The CDR3 is 14 amino acids.

This sequence joins TRBV5-4 and TRBJ2-7, with 15 bases matching TRBD2. Germline trimming cut 3 bases from V and 0 bases from J; bases unmatched to any gene: 4. This CDR3 is built from 17 residues. Germline V lookup: CDR1 SGHNT, CDR2 YYREEE (reference sequence). CDR3 loop: CASSSGLAGGSSYEQYF. In nucleotides, the CDR3 is TGTGCCAGCAGCTCCGGACTAGCGGGAGGGAGCTCCTACGAGCAGTACTTC.

The chain joins TRBV13 to TRBJ2-7; 10 nucleotides align to TRBD1. The CDR3 sequence is 15 residues long. The germline V gene has CDR1 PRHDT and CDR2 FYEKMQ (reference sequence). V gave up 7 bases and J gave up 3 bases; unmatched junction bases: 9. For the CDR3, the DNA is TGTGCCAGCACCTTGCGGGGACAGGGGAACTACGAGCAGTACTTC. Its protein is CASTLRGQGNYEQYF.

The chain employs TRBV5-1 and TRBJ1-1, with a weak D call TRBD1 (6 bases). CDR1 SGHRS and CDR2 YFSETQ come from the germline V gene. The V gene lost 4 bases and the J gene lost 1 base, with 14 bases spanning the gap. The CDR3 totals 15 residues. The CDR3 nucleotides are TGCGCCAGCAGCCCCCGGACAGCTCAGAACACTGAAGCTTTCTTT. The encoded protein is CASSPRTAQNTEAFF.

This clone turned up a few times. V and J are TRBV7-3 and TRBJ1-5; D call uncertain. Trimming removed 2 bases from V and 5 bases from J, with 10 bases in between. The CDR3 is made up of 14 amino acids. The V gene's germline CDR1 is SGHTA and CDR2 FQGTGA. Written as DNA, the CDR3 is TGTGCCAGCAGCTTAGGGTCCCGGGATCAGCCCCAGCATTTT. It encodes CASSLGSRDQPQHF.

This clone turned up a few times. V and J are TRBV4-2 and TRBJ1-1; 9 positions agree with TRBD1. Germline CDR1 LGHNA, CDR2 YNFKEQ. The V segment lost 3 bases and the J segment 1 base; nucleotides outside the gene matches: 0. This CDR3 has 14 residues. The DNA for the CDR3 is TGTGCCAGCAGCCAGACAGGGGGGAACACTGAAGCTTTCTTT. It yields the protein CASSQTGGNTEAFF.

The rearrangement uses TRBV5-4 and TRBJ2-1; 7 bases line up with TRBD2. CDR3 size: 14 residues. Trimming cost V 5 bases and J 4 bases; bases outside gene matches: 6. Germline-derived CDR1 and CDR2 are SGHNT and YYREEE (reference sequence). CDR3 bases: TGTGCCAGCAGAGCTAGCGGACTTTACAATGAGCAGTTCTTC. Its protein is CASRASGLYNEQFF.

The CDR3 DNA sequence: TGTGCCAGCAGCACAAAAGTGGACAGGGGAGGCTCACCCCTCCACTTT. Translated: CASSTKVDRGGSPLHF. This sequence joins TRBV5-5 and TRBJ1-6, with TRBD1 matching over 9 bases. CDR3 length: 16 residues. V lost 4 bases, J lost 10 bases, and 12 bases stayed unmatched. CDR1 and CDR2 (germline): SGHKS, YYEKEE (reference sequence).

The chain is built from TRBV28 and TRBJ2-7; 10 bases are a match to TRBD1. The germline V gene has CDR1 MDHEN and CDR2 SYDVKM. Trimming took 8 bases from V and 6 from J; bases not matched to a gene: 13. The CDR3 has 15 amino acids. The CDR3 is CASGEDRGSVGEQYF. CDR3 in DNA: TGTGCCAGCGGGGAGGACAGGGGGAGTGTCGGCGAGCAGTACTTC.

The rearrangement uses TRBV27 and TRBJ1-5, with 9 bases lining up with TRBD1. CDR3 length: 15 amino acids. Germline CDR1 is MNHEY and CDR2 is SMNVEV (reference sequence). With 5 bases clipped from V and 5 bases from J, the junction kept 7 bases outside the gene matches. The CDR3 nucleotides read TGTGCCAGCAGTACACTACAGGGGGCATATCAGCCCCAGCATTTT. This encodes CASSTLQGAYQPQHF.

J is TRBJ1-2 and V is TRBV27; 9 bases are shared with TRBD1. J lost 7 bases, V lost 2 bases, and 14 bases had no gene match. Germline V gene lookup returns CDR1 MNHEY and CDR2 SMNVEV (reference sequence). This CDR3 region has 17 residues. In DNA, the CDR3 is TGTGCCAGCAGTTTAACCCCAGGGACAGGGAGATTTAGTGGCTACACCTTC. Translated: CASSLTPGTGRFSGYTF.

The genes are TRBV28 and TRBJ2-7; 8 bases agree with TRBD1. Germline CDR1 is MDHEN and CDR2 is SYDVKM. The ends lost 1 base at V and 4 bases at J; junction bases unmatched: 9. This CDR3 has 16 residues. The CDR3 sequence: CASSLFPGTGLYEQYF. The DNA of the CDR3 is TGTGCCAGCAGTTTATTCCCCGGGACAGGCCTTTACGAGCAGTACTTC. The entire variable domain, with the rest obtained from reference TRBV28 and TRBJ2-7, is as follows: DVKVTQSSRYLVKRTGEKVFLECVQDMDHENMFWYRQDPGLGLRLIYFSYDVKMKEKGDIPEGYSVSREKKERFSLILESASTNQTSMYLCASSLFPGTGLYEQYFGPGTRLTVT.